Given below is one T cell receptor beta chain in context. These data originate in a study of blood T cell repertoires in COVID-19. The overall study: Spain, Italy and the United States supplied samples that represented acute and convalescent COVID-19.

This table comes from immunoSEQ multiplex PCR, and its TCRdb copy is limited to in-frame clones, with some not included. The profile shows fewer than 100,000 clones, roughly 84% of them singletons. The CDR3 has 13 amino acids. V lost 5 bases to trimming and J lost 8 bases, with 12 bases between them. CDR1 is KGHSH and CDR2 is LQKENI in the germline V gene. This receptor was taken from a woman of 80 years or more with acute or convalescent COVID-19. Sequenced input: peripheral blood. The rearrangement links TRBV18 to TRBJ1-4; D is uncertain. The chain's CDR3 is CASSRGREEKLFF. In nucleotides, the CDR3 is TGTGCCAGCTCAAGAGGGCGCGAGGAAAAACTGTTTTTT.